Presented here are 20 T cell receptor beta chains from one specimen sequenced in a study of radiotherapy plus CTLA-4 blockade in lung cancer. The protocol was immunoSEQ multiplex PCR, while the TCRdb copy is restricted to in-frame clones and leaves out a portion. The sample has around 18,000 clones, roughly 86% seen once. Sequenced here: peripheral blood, sampled from a patient treated with radiotherapy plus ipilimumab. The receptor set was obtained from a human donor with non-small cell lung cancer whose response to radiotherapy plus ipilimumab could not be evaluated.

The chain has TRBV4-1 and TRBJ1-2, with TRBD1 matching 8 bases. Trimming cost V 1 base and J 6 bases; bases outside gene matches: 4. This CDR3 is built from 14 residues. Germline V gene data show CDR1 as MGHRA and CDR2 as YSYEKL. The CDR3 region is CASSQVPQGDGYTF. The CDR3 DNA sequence: TGCGCCAGCAGCCAAGTTCCACAGGGGGATGGCTACACCTTC.

The rearrangement links TRBV9 to TRBJ2-7; 10 nucleotides align to TRBD1. V dropped 3 bases and J dropped 3; count of bases not matched to a gene: 3. Looked up from germline, CDR1 is SGDLS and CDR2 is YYNGEE. The CDR3 consists of 14 residues. CDR3 DNA: TGTGCCAGCAGCGCTCGGACAGGGGGCTACGAGCAGTACTTC. The encoded protein is CASSARTGGYEQYF. The full variable domain, completed using reference TRBV9 and TRBJ2-7, is DSGVTQTPKHLITATGQRVTLRCSPRSGDLSVYWYQQSLDQGLQFLIQYYNGEERAKGNILERFSAQQFPDLHSELNLSSLELGDSALYFCASSARTGGYEQYFGPGTRLTVT.

The rearrangement joins TRBV4-1 to TRBJ1-3; D not resolved. V lost 0 bases, J lost 0 bases, and 12 bases lay in between. Germline assignment: CDR1 MGHRA and CDR2 YSYEKL. This CDR3 is 17 amino acids long. The CDR3 spells CASSQDPGTFSGNTIYF. The CDR3, as DNA: TGCGCCAGCAGCCAAGATCCTGGTACTTTCTCTGGAAACACCATATATTTT.

This clone appeared once. The rearrangement links TRBV5-1 to TRBJ2-1, with TRBD2 matching 7 bases. CDR1 is SGHRS, CDR2 YFSETQ, per germline. The CDR3 totals 16 residues. V lost 0 bases, J lost 11 bases, and 14 bases stayed unmatched. CDR3 sequence reads: CASSLGGGSAKGKQFF. In DNA, the CDR3 is TGCGCCAGCAGCTTGGGGGGCGGGAGCGCCAAGGGTAAGCAGTTCTTC.

The chain carries TRBV7-8 and TRBJ2-7; the D gene is possibly TRBD2 (6 bases). Between the trimmed V and J ends, which lost 0 bases and 3 bases, there was a span of 9 bases. Germline loops: CDR1 SGHVS, CDR2 FQNEAQ. CDR3 size: 14 residues. This CDR3 is CASSLALGGYEQYF. For the CDR3, the DNA is TGTGCCAGCAGCTTAGCGCTGGGGGGCTACGAGCAGTACTTC.

The V and J genes are TRBV28 and TRBJ1-2; D may be TRBD1 (5 bases). V lost 2 bases to trimming and J lost 8 bases, with 12 bases between them. CDR1 MDHEN and CDR2 SYDVKM come from the germline V gene. The CDR3 is 13 amino acids. CDR3: CASSLPTGGGYTF. In DNA, the CDR3 is TGTGCCAGCAGTTTACCAACAGGAGGGGGCTACACCTTC.

The chain joins TRBV4-1 to TRBJ2-3, with 10 bases aligning to TRBD2. The germline V gene has CDR1 MGHRA and CDR2 YSYEKL. This CDR3 comprises 19 residues. Germline trimming cut 6 bases from V and 1 base from J; bases unmatched to any gene: 16. CDR3 sequence reads: CASRPLRESGGARTDTQYF. The CDR3 region has the DNA TGCGCCAGCAGACCGTTGAGGGAAAGCGGGGGGGCCCGCACAGATACGCAGTATTTT.

This clone was observed a few times. The identical CDR3 is also encoded by other nucleotide sequences in the sample. J is TRBJ2-7 and V is TRBV5-1; D uncertain. CDR3 length: 13 residues. Trimming left V 0 bases short and J 0 bases short, with 4 bases between. In germline, CDR1 is SGHRS, CDR2 YFSETQ. The CDR3 DNA follows: TGCGCCAGCAGCTTGGACGGCTCCTACGAGCAGTACTTC. This sequence encodes CASSLDGSYEQYF.

This rearrangement joins TRBV6-6 to TRBJ2-1, with D possibly matching TRBD2 (6 bases). Looked up from germline, CDR1 is MNHNY and CDR2 is SVGAGI (reference sequence). V was clipped by 6 bases and J by 8 bases, with 17 bases between them. There are 14 residues in the CDR3. CDR3 protein: CASSPRRVTDEQFF. CDR3 nucleotide sequence: TGTGCCAGCAGCCCCAGGAGGGTGACGGATGAGCAGTTCTTC.

The chain is built from TRBV6-1 and TRBJ2-7; no clear D gene. V lost 1 base, J lost 5 bases, and 6 bases lay in between. CDR1 is MNHNS and CDR2 is SASEGT in the germline V gene. The CDR3 is made up of 12 amino acids. The chain's CDR3 is CASSEGRDEQYF. In DNA, the CDR3 is TGTGCCAGCAGTGAAGGCCGGGACGAGCAGTACTTC.

The chain employs TRBV4-1 and TRBJ2-1; TRBD2 matches 11 bases. The germline V gene encodes CDR1 MGHRA and CDR2 YSYEKL. V shed 2 bases and J 8 bases; nucleotides not matched to a gene: 14. This CDR3 comprises 18 residues. Here the CDR3 reads CASSQPKLAGGLDYEQFF. DNA of the CDR3: TGCGCCAGCAGCCAACCGAAGCTAGCGGGGGGACTCGACTATGAGCAGTTCTTC.

This clone has only a few counts. The chain links TRBV4-3 to TRBJ1-1; D is uncertain. The CDR3 is made up of 14 amino acids. With 0 bases removed from V and 4 bases from J, the gap between germline ends came to 9 bases. Looked up from germline, CDR1 is LGHNA and CDR2 is YSLEER. Here the CDR3 DNA reads TGCGCCAGCAGCCAAGATGGAGGTGCCACTGAAGCTTTCTTT. Its protein is CASSQDGGATEAFF.

The chain is built from TRBV10-2 and TRBJ2-7; no definite D call. From germline, CDR1 is WSHSY and CDR2 SAAADI. The CDR3 contains 12 residues. Trimming pared 7 bases from V and 0 bases from J, leaving 7 bases between. The CDR3 is CASTKSSYEQYF. In DNA form, the CDR3 reads TGCGCCAGCACGAAGAGCTCCTACGAGCAGTACTTC.

Only a few counts were recorded for this clone. In nucleotides, the CDR3 is TGCGCCAGCAGCCTGGGACAGATCAGAAACACCATATATTTT. As protein: CASSLGQIRNTIYF. This chain joins TRBV5-1 and TRBJ1-3; 7 bases are a match to TRBD1. The CDR3 covers 14 residues. The germline V gene has CDR1 SGHRS and CDR2 YFSETQ. After removal of 4 bases from V and 5 bases from J, the junction contained 6 bases not matched to a gene.

V usage is TRBV7-9 and J usage is TRBJ2-5; 8 nucleotides align to TRBD1. Judging by the DNA end, TRBJ2-7 fits better; the J call may be wrong. From germline, CDR1 is SEHNR and CDR2 FQNEAQ (reference sequence). The CDR3 runs 14 residues. DNA for the CDR3: TGTGCCAGCAGCTCCCAGGGGGCAGTTGGCGAGCAGTACTTC. Amino acids: CASSSQGAVGEQYF.

CDR3 DNA sequence: TGTGCCAGCTCACCGCGGTCGCTAGGGAGTGGCAGCCTGACCTACAATGAGCAGTTCTTC. This gives the protein CASSPRSLGSGSLTYNEQFF. V usage is TRBV18 and J usage is TRBJ2-1, with D perhaps matching TRBD2 (5 bases). V dropped 3 bases and J dropped 2 bases, with 26 bases sitting between them. This CDR3 is built from 20 residues. Germline V gene sequence: CDR1 KGHSH, CDR2 LQKENI. The full variable domain, completed using reference TRBV18 and TRBJ2-1, is NAGVMQNPRHLVRRRGQEARLRCSPMKGHSHVYWYRQLPEEGLKFMVYLQKENIIDESGMPKERFSAEFPKEGPSILRIQQVVRGDSAAYFCASSPRSLGSGSLTYNEQFFGPGTRLTVL.

The rearrangement uses TRBV27 and TRBJ1-5; a possible D gene is TRBD1 (5 bases). Germline V gene lookup returns CDR1 MNHEY and CDR2 SMNVEV (reference sequence). With 1 base removed from V and 6 bases from J, the gap between germline ends came to 7 bases. The CDR3 is 13 amino acids. CDR3 residues: CASSLWGGQPQHF. As DNA, the CDR3 is TGTGCCAGCAGTTTATGGGGGGGTCAGCCCCAGCATTTT.

This chain joins TRBV7-9 and TRBJ2-2; 8 nucleotides agree with TRBD2. The CDR3 is 15 residues long. The ends lost 5 bases at V and 5 bases at J; junction bases unmatched: 7. Germline V gene sequence: CDR1 SEHNR, CDR2 FQNEAQ (reference sequence). The CDR3 reads CASSISGVVTGELFF. CDR3 sequence (DNA): TGTGCCAGCAGCATTAGCGGGGTGGTAACCGGGGAGCTGTTTTTT.

The V and J genes are TRBV28 and TRBJ2-1, with 9 bases aligning to TRBD2. The CDR3 sequence is 15 residues long. Germline CDR1 and CDR2: MDHEN and SYDVKM. V was pared by 4 bases and J by 9 bases, with 10 bases of the junction left unmatched. The CDR3 DNA is TGTGCCAGCAGTTCCGCGGGGGTAGCGGGAGTTGAGCAGTTCTTC. Protein product: CASSSAGVAGVEQFF.

Note on this clone: The junction differs from germline at one of its ends, possibly a read error. The V and J genes are TRBV7-6 and TRBJ1-4; TRBD1 is a possible D gene (5 bases). The V gene's germline CDR1 is SGHVS and CDR2 FNYEAQ. The CDR3 loop spans 15 amino acids. CDR3 sequence: CVSSLLGQVNEKLFF. CDR3 bases: TGTGTCAGCAGCTTATTGGGGCAGGTTAATGAAAAACTGTTTTTT. The entire variable domain, with the rest obtained from reference TRBV7-6 and TRBJ1-4, is as follows: GAGVSQSPRYKVTKRGQDVALRCDPISGHVSLYWYRQALGQGPEFLTYFNYEAQQDKSGLPNDRFSAERPEGSISTLTIQRTEQRDSAMYRCVSSLLGQVNEKLFFGSGTQLSVL.